This T cell receptor (beta chain) is drawn from a study of T cells in localized non-small cell lung cancer. A word on this clone: What it recognizes is unknown.

Study-level results: Out of the top 100 tumor clones, a median roughly 58 were seen in adjacent lung. Tumor showed lower T cell clonality than uninvolved adjacent lung, where it was highest.

Clones were sequenced by immunoSEQ multiplex PCR, and TCRdb holds only the in-frame ones, with some missing. The sample yields hundreds of clones, around a quarter seen once. The CDR3 loop spans 13 amino acids. Trimming removed 0 bases from V and 6 bases from J, with 9 bases in between. The germline V gene encodes CDR1 GTSNPN and CDR2 SVGIG (reference sequence). The TCR sequence derives from a woman aged 35 to 69 with stage III lung adenocarcinoma. The chain links TRBV30 to TRBJ1-5, with a weak D call TRBD1 (6 bases). The material was lung tumor tissue, obtained before any cancer treatment. The CDR3 reads CAWSVQGTQPQHF. CDR3 coding DNA: TGTGCCTGGAGTGTACAGGGAACTCAGCCCCAGCATTTT.